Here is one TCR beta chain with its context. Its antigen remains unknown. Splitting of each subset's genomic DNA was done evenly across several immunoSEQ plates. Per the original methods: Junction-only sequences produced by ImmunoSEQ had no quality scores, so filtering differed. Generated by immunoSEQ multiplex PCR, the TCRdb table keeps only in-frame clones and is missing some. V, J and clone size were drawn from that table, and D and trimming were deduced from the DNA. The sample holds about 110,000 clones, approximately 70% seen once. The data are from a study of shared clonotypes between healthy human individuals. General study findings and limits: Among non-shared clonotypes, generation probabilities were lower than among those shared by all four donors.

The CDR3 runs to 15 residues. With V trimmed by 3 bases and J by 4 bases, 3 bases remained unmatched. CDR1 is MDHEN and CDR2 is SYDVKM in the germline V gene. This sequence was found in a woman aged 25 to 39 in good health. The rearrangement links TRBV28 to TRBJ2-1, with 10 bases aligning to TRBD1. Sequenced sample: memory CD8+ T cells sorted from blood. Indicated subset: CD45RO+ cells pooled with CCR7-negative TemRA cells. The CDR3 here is CASSLGTGVYNEQFF. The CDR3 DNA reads TGTGCCAGCAGTTTGGGGACAGGGGTTTACAATGAGCAGTTCTTC.